This T cell receptor beta chain was found in a study of T cell repertoires in cytomegalovirus infection. About the research overall: As its CMV epitopes, the study selected recently identified HLA-C-restricted and well-studied HLA-B-restricted targets. CMV infection together with matching HLA type was indicated by public TCR beta signatures.

TCRdb passed the reads through MiXCR, listing each CDR3 protein once. The sample carries approximately 910,000 distinct CDR3 sequences, roughly 30% recorded once. The length of the CDR3 is 13 residues. Germline-derived CDR1 and CDR2 are MNHNS and SASEGT. The ends were cut back, 2 bases at V and 4 bases at J, with 8 bases in the middle. Overall study results and limits: Carriers of CMV and the relevant HLA type were discriminated by public TCR beta frequency. Dominating the ex vivo response were TCR beta clonotypes that were CMV-specific and HLA-C-restricted.

This clonotype was detected many times. Antigen unknown. The chain carries TRBV6-1 and TRBJ1-2; D gene unclear. This TCR derives from a human donor in good health (CMV status not recorded). Some clones in this sample may be carry-over from other donors' samples. Sequencing was performed on cultured CD8+ T cells from PBMCs, taken from culture after CMV antigen stimulation. The CDR3 coding sequence is TGTGCCAGCAGTGAAAGGCAGATCTATGGCTACACCTTC. Residues: CASSERQIYGYTF.